These T cell receptor beta chains were read from a single sample in a study of PD-L1 blockade in urothelial cancer. Generated by immunoSEQ multiplex PCR, the TCRdb table keeps only in-frame clones and is missing some. The sample yields 48,000 or so clones, 87% seen once. Sequenced material: PBMCs, taken around atezolizumab (anti-PD-L1) treatment. All receptors derive from a woman aged 55-69 years with urothelial cancer. Both conserved end residues are part of each CDR3. The D gene is left open where the match is weak. Rows may omit the clone size; those that give it use once, few, many or a size class.

-	-	TRBV13	TRBJ2-2	CASSLQGGTGELFF	TGTGCCAGCAGCTTGCAGGGTGGGACCGGGGAGCTGTTTTTT
-	-	TRBV5-1	TRBJ1-1	CASRHPNTEAFF	TGCGCCAGCAGACACCCGAACACTGAAGCTTTCTTT
-	TRBD1	TRBV2	TRBJ1-4	CASRNDRQGKKLFF	TGTGCCAGCAGGAATGACCGACAGGGGAAAAAACTGTTTTTT
-	TRBD1	TRBV5-6	TRBJ2-3	CASSLRDRGGLITQYF	TGTGCCAGCAGCTTGAGGGACAGGGGGGGTCTTATTACGCAGTATTTT
-	TRBD2	TRBV7-9	TRBJ2-5	CASSLGSGRAGETQYF	TGTGCCAGCAGCTTAGGTAGCGGGAGGGCCGGAGAGACCCAGTACTTC
-	TRBD2	TRBV27	TRBJ2-7	CASSPRRGGRALGSYEQYF	TGTGCCAGCAGCCCCCGGAGGGGCGGGAGGGCCCTTGGCTCCTACGAGCAGTACTTC
-	-	TRBV27	TRBJ2-7	CASRRGTFYEQYF	TGTGCCAGCCGCCGGGGGACTTTCTACGAGCAGTACTTC
few	TRBD1	TRBV6-5	TRBJ1-1	CARRDRRDTEAFF	TGTGCCCGCCGGGACAGGAGGGACACTGAAGCTTTCTTT
-	-	TRBV11-3	TRBJ2-1	CASSLNGQMVHEQFF	TGTGCCAGCAGCTTAAATGGACAGATGGTCCATGAGCAGTTCTTC
-	-	TRBV27	TRBJ1-1	CASSLWQGVTEAFF	TGTGCCAGCAGTTTATGGCAGGGTGTCACTGAAGCTTTCTTT
-	-	TRBV6-5	TRBJ2-3	CASSPSRSHTQYF	TGTGCCAGCAGTCCCTCGAGGAGTCATACGCAGTATTTT
-	TRBD1	TRBV18	TRBJ1-4	CASSPGQDNEKLFF	TGTGCCAGCTCACCGGGACAGGATAATGAAAAACTGTTTTTT
-	-	TRBV15	TRBJ1-4	CATSRDRSLNEKLFF	TGTGCCACCAGCAGAGACAGGTCTTTAAATGAAAAACTGTTTTTT
-	-	TRBV11-1	TRBJ2-7	CASSLTLGLLGPTEQYF	TGTGCCAGCAGCTTAACCCTGGGACTTTTAGGTCCTACCGAGCAGTACTTC
-	TRBD1	TRBV9	TRBJ2-2	CASSPGQGATGELFF	TGTGCCAGCAGCCCAGGACAGGGGGCGACCGGGGAGCTGTTTTTT
-	-	TRBV27	TRBJ1-1	CASSLTRGTAFF	TGTGCCAGCAGTTTAACTAGGGGGACAGCTTTCTTT
-	-	TRBV19	TRBJ1-5	CASSMLASSSNQPQHF	TGTGCCAGTAGTATGTTGGCATCCTCTAGCAATCAGCCCCAGCATTTT
-	-	TRBV5-6	TRBJ1-3	CASSRAGAGNTIYF	TGTGCCAGCAGCAGGGCGGGGGCAGGGAACACCATATATTTT
-	TRBD2	TRBV7-8	TRBJ2-5	CASSPEGGSLIWTQYF	TGTGCCAGCAGCCCAGAGGGCGGGAGCCTCATCTGGACCCAGTACTTC
-	-	TRBV29-1	TRBJ1-6	CSVGETYNSPLHF	TGCAGCGTTGGAGAAACTTATAATTCACCCCTCCACTTT
-	-	TRBV5-6	TRBJ2-7	CASSSISPGAYEQYF	TGTGCCAGCAGCTCAATCTCGCCGGGGGCCTACGAGCAGTACTTC
-	-	TRBV11-2	TRBJ2-7	CASSLEGGQLYEQYF	TGTGCCAGCAGCTTAGAGGGGGGACAGCTTTACGAGCAGTACTTC
few	-	TRBV28	TRBJ1-4	CASSLVRVDEKLFF	TGTGCCAGCAGTTTGGTCAGGGTGGATGAAAAACTGTTTTTT
once	-	TRBV7-2	TRBJ2-4	CASSLPRLAKNIQYF	TGTGCCAGCAGCTTACCTCGTTTAGCCAAAAACATTCAGTACTTC
once	TRBD1	TRBV5-5	TRBJ1-5	CASSPGTEFNQPQHF	TGTGCCAGCAGCCCCGGGACAGAGTTCAATCAGCCCCAGCATTTT
once	-	TRBV5-1	TRBJ1-4	CASYTGPGANEKLFF	TGCGCCAGCTATACAGGACCTGGGGCTAATGAAAAACTGTTTTTT
-	TRBD1	TRBV13	TRBJ2-1	CASSPRDRVRNEQFF	TGTGCCAGCAGCCCCAGGGACAGGGTTAGAAATGAGCAGTTCTTC
-	TRBD1	TRBV5-1	TRBJ2-5	CASSTTGRHQETQYF	TGCGCCAGCAGCACGACAGGGAGACACCAAGAGACCCAGTACTTC
-	-	TRBV6-6	TRBJ1-4	CASSYGGSDEKLFF	TGTGCCAGCAGTTACGGGGGGTCAGATGAAAAACTGTTTTTT
-	-	TRBV19	TRBJ1-1	CASSGERSYTEAFF	TGTGCCAGTAGTGGTGAGAGGAGTTACACTGAAGCTTTCTTT
-	-	TRBV5-5	TRBJ1-5	CASTSTGSFSLGNQPQHF	TGTGCCAGCACCTCCACAGGGTCCTTCTCGCTAGGCAATCAGCCCCAGCATTTT
-	-	TRBV2	TRBJ2-5	CASTVEKQETQYF	TGTGCCAGCACCGTGGAGAAACAAGAGACCCAGTACTTC
-	TRBD2	TRBV5-1	TRBJ2-5	CASSSNGLAGQETQYF	TGCGCCAGCAGCTCCAACGGACTAGCGGGACAAGAGACCCAGTACTTC
-	TRBD2	TRBV5-1	TRBJ2-1	CASSLTGGRLYNEQFF	TGCGCCAGCAGCTTGACGGGCGGGAGGCTATACAATGAGCAGTTCTTC